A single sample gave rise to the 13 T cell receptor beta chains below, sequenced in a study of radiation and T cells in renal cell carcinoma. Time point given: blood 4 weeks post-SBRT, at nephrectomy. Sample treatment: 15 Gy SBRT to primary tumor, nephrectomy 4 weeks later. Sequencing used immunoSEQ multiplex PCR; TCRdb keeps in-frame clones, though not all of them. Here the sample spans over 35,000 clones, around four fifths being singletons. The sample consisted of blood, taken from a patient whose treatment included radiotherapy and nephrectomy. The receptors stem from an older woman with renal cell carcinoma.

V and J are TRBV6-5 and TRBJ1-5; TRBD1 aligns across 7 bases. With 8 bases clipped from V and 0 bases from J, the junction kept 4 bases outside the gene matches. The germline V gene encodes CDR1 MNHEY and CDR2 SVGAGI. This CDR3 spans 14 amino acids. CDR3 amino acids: CASDRVHSNQPQHF. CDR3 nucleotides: TGTGCCAGCGACAGGGTTCATAGCAATCAGCCCCAGCATTTT.

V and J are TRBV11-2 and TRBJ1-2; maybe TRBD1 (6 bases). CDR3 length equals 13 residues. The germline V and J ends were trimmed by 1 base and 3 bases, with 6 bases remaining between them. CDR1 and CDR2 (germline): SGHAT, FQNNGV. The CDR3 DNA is TGTGCCAGCAGCTTAGGACAGGACTATGGCTACACCTTC. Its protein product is CASSLGQDYGYTF.

The CDR3 is CASRGDSRTDTQYF. The CDR3 coding sequence is TGTGCCAGCAGGGGAGACAGCCGCACAGATACGCAGTATTTT. V and J are TRBV2 and TRBJ2-3; D is perhaps TRBD1 or TRBD2 (5 bases each). The germline V and J ends were trimmed by 6 bases and 1 base, with 11 bases remaining between them. The CDR3 covers 14 residues. Germline lookup yields CDR1 SNHLY and CDR2 FYNNEI.

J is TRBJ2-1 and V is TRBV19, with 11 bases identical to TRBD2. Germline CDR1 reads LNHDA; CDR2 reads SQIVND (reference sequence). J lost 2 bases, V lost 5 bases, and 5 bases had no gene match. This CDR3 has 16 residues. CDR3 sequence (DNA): TGTGCCAGTAGTCCCTTAGCGGGAGGGCCCTACAATGAGCAGTTCTTC. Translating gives CASSPLAGGPYNEQFF.

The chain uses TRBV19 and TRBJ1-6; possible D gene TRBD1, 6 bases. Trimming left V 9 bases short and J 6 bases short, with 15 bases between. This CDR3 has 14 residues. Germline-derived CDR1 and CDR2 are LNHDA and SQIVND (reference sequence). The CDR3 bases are TGTGCCAGCAGACCCGGACAGAGTAATTCACCCCTCCACTTT. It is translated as CASRPGQSNSPLHF.

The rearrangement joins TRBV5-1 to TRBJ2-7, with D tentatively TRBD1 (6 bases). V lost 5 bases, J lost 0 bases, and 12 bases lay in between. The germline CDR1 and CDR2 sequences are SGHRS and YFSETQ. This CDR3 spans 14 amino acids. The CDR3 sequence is CASRTRDNSYEQYF. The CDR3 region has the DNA TGCGCCAGCAGGACCCGGGACAACTCCTACGAGCAGTACTTC.

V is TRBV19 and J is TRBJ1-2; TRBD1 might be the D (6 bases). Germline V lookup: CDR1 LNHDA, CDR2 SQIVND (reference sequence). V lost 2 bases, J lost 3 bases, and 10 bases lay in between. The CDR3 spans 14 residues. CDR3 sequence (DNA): TGTGCCAGTAGTATACTACAGGGCGACTATGGCTACACCTTC. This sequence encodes CASSILQGDYGYTF.

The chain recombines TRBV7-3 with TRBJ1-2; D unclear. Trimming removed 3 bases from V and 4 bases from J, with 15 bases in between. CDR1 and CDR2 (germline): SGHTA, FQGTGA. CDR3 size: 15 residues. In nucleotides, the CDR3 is TGTGCCAGCAGCTTTTATTCCGGGTTACCCTATGGCTACACCTTC. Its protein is CASSFYSGLPYGYTF.

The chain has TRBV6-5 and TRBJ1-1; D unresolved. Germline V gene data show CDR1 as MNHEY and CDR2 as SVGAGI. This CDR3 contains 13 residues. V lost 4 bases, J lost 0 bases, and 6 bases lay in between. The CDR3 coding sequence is TGTGCCAGCAGTTGGGAAGTGAACACTGAAGCTTTCTTT. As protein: CASSWEVNTEAFF.

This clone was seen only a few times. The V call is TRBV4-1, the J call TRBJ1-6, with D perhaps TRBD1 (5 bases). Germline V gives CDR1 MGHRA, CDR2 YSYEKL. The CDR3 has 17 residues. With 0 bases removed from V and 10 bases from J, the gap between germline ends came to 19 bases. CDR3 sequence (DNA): TGCGCCAGCAGCCAAGATCTTCATACGGACAAGCAATCACCCCTCCACTTT. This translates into CASSQDLHTDKQSPLHF.

This CDR3 is CASSYGAGGIYNEQFF. The CDR3 bases are TGTGCCAGCAGTTACGGCGCAGGGGGCATTTACAATGAGCAGTTCTTC. This chain joins TRBV6-5 and TRBJ2-1; 8 bases map to TRBD1. The V gene end was trimmed by 2 bases and the J gene end by 4 bases; junction bases not matched to a gene: 7. Germline V lookup: CDR1 MNHEY, CDR2 SVGAGI. This CDR3 spans 16 amino acids.

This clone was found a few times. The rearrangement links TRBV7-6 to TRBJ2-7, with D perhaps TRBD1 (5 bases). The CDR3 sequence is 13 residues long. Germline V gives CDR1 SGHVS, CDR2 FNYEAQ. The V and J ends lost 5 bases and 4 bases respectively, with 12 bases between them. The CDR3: CASSQFKGYEQYF. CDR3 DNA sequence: TGTGCCAGCAGCCAATTTAAGGGGTACGAGCAGTACTTC.

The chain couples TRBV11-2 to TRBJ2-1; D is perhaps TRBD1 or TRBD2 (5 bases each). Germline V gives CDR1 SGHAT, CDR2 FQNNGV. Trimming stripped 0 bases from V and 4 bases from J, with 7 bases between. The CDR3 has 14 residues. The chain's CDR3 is CASSLEGPYNEQFF. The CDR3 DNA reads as TGTGCCAGCAGCTTAGAGGGACCTTACAATGAGCAGTTCTTC.